The 13 T cell receptor beta chains below were found in one sample sequenced in a study of technical replicates of blood from a few donors. Only in-frame clones appear in the TCRdb table, and some are missing; sequencing was by immunoSEQ multiplex PCR. The table includes more than 45,000 clones, about 95% detected once. The material sequenced was PBMCs. The receptors were sampled from a human donor in good health. Some clones in this sample may be carry-over from other donors' samples.

The chain is built from TRBV4-3 and TRBJ2-5; 11 nucleotides line up with TRBD2. This CDR3 has 16 amino acids. The junction had 8 bases not matched to a gene; V was cut back by 3 bases and J by 5 bases. Germline V gives CDR1 LGHNA, CDR2 YSLEER. In DNA form, the CDR3 reads TGCGCCAGCAGCCAGGGGGTAGCGGGAGGGCCGGAGACCCAGTACTTC. This translates into CASSQGVAGGPETQYF.

V is TRBV6-1 and J is TRBJ1-6; 7 positions agree with TRBD1. The CDR3 consists of 16 residues. Germline CDR1 reads MNHNS; CDR2 reads SASEGT. With V trimmed by 2 bases and J by 6 bases, 7 bases remained unmatched. This CDR3 is CASSELGRGSNSPLHF. The CDR3 region has the DNA TGTGCCAGCAGTGAACTAGGCAGGGGGTCTAATTCACCCCTCCACTTT.

The V call is TRBV9, the J call TRBJ2-1; TRBD1 agrees at 7 bases. This CDR3 is built from 18 residues. Germline trimming cut 4 bases from V and 2 bases from J; bases unmatched to any gene: 15. Germline lookup yields CDR1 SGDLS and CDR2 YYNGEE. The CDR3 sequence: CASSPYRGRQGAYNEQFF. The CDR3 DNA sequence: TGTGCCAGCAGCCCCTACCGGGGTAGACAGGGAGCCTACAATGAGCAGTTCTTC.

The rearrangement links TRBV7-2 to TRBJ1-2, with D perhaps TRBD1 (6 bases). The length of the CDR3 is 14 residues. Germline V gene sequence: CDR1 SGHTA, CDR2 FQGNSA. Trimming pared 1 base from V and 9 bases from J, leaving 15 bases between. CDR3 sequence (DNA): TGTGCCAGCAGCTTAGTTAACAGGGAATGGAGCTACACCTTC. It codes for CASSLVNREWSYTF.

In DNA form, the CDR3 reads TGCGCCACCGCCCGGACTAGCGGGTACAATGAGCAGTTCTTC. This gives the protein CATARTSGYNEQFF. The V gene is TRBV5-1, the J gene TRBJ2-1; 11 bases align to TRBD2. This CDR3 has 14 residues. With V trimmed by 9 bases and J by 4 bases, 6 bases remained unmatched. The germline gives CDR1 SGHRS, CDR2 YFSETQ.

The chain combines TRBV5-1 with TRBJ2-7; TRBD1 matches 9 bases. The CDR3 spans 14 residues. The germline gives CDR1 SGHRS, CDR2 YFSETQ. The ends lost 4 bases at V and 3 bases at J; junction bases unmatched: 5. The chain's CDR3 is CASSTTGGYYEQYF. The CDR3 DNA follows: TGCGCCAGCAGCACGACAGGGGGGTACTACGAGCAGTACTTC.

This sequence joins TRBV7-2 and TRBJ1-5; the D is unclear. The V gene lost 4 bases and the J gene lost 7 bases, with 17 bases spanning the gap. The CDR3 consists of 15 residues. The V gene's germline CDR1 is SGHTA and CDR2 FQGNSA. CDR3 region: CASSSDGGPGQPQHF. CDR3 DNA: TGTGCCAGCAGCTCCGACGGTGGCCCCGGGCAGCCCCAGCATTTT.

This sequence joins TRBV7-2 and TRBJ2-5; TRBD2 matches 15 bases. The CDR3 contains 16 residues. Germline V lookup: CDR1 SGHTA, CDR2 FQGNSA. Trimming took 5 bases from V and 5 from J; bases not matched to a gene: 6. The chain's CDR3 is CASSPWTSGREETQYF. The CDR3 bases are TGTGCCAGCAGCCCCTGGACTAGCGGGAGGGAGGAGACCCAGTACTTC.

The genes are TRBV2 and TRBJ1-4; no firm D call. V was cut by 5 bases and J by 1 base, with 11 bases left in between. The CDR3 is made up of 15 amino acids. CDR1 and CDR2 (germline): SNHLY, FYNNEI. The CDR3 protein is CASSPREGTNEKLFF. The CDR3 nucleotides are TGTGCCAGCAGTCCCCGGGAGGGAACTAATGAAAAACTGTTTTTT. The full variable domain, rest sourced from reference TRBV2 and TRBJ1-4, is EPEVTQTPSHQVTQMGQEVILRCVPISNHLYFYWYRQILGQKVEFLVSFYNNEISEKSEIFDDQFSVERPDGSNFTLKIRSTKLEDSAMYFCASSPREGTNEKLFFGSGTQLSVL.

The chain has TRBV12-5 and TRBJ2-1, with TRBD2 matching 10 bases. This CDR3 has 15 residues. Germline V lookup: CDR1 LGHNT, CDR2 FRNRAP. The trim removed 3 bases at V and 7 bases at J, leaving 6 bases unmatched. The CDR3 is CASGFGLAEANEQFF. The CDR3 DNA reads as TGTGCTAGTGGTTTTGGACTAGCGGAGGCTAATGAGCAGTTCTTC. Looking up the rest from reference TRBV12-5 and TRBJ2-1 gives the full variable domain: DARVTQTPRHKVTEMGQEVTMRCQPILGHNTVFWYRQTMMQGLELLAYFRNRAPLDDSGMPKDRFSAEMPDATLATLKIQPSEPRDSAVYFCASGFGLAEANEQFFGPGTRLTVL.

The rearrangement links TRBV4-3 to TRBJ2-2; 13 positions agree with TRBD2. Germline lookup yields CDR1 LGHNA and CDR2 YSLEER. CDR3 length: 18 amino acids. V was clipped by 3 bases and J by 6 bases; unmatched bases: 10. The CDR3 sequence is CASSQAGLAGVRSGELFF. The CDR3 nucleotides are TGCGCCAGCAGCCAGGCCGGACTAGCGGGAGTCCGGTCCGGGGAGCTGTTTTTT.

This chain links TRBV15 with TRBJ2-7; D is possibly TRBD2 (5 bases). Germline CDR1 is LNHNV and CDR2 is YYDKDF (reference sequence). The V and J ends lost 5 bases and 4 bases respectively, with 12 bases between them. The CDR3 loop spans 13 amino acids. As DNA, the CDR3 is TGTGCCACCAGCTCCAGTCGGGGATACGAGCAGTACTTC. Translated, it gives CATSSSRGYEQYF.

The J gene is TRBJ2-5, the V gene TRBV4-2; no definite D call. The CDR3 sequence is 13 residues long. V lost 0 bases, J lost 5 bases, and 7 bases lay in between. The germline gives CDR1 LGHNA, CDR2 YNFKEQ. DNA for the CDR3: TGTGCCAGCAGCCAAGATGAGTGGGAGACCCAGTACTTC. It is translated as CASSQDEWETQYF.